This TCR beta chain was recovered during a study of OX40 agonist ivuxolimab in advanced cancers. Notes on the study in general: The average count of expanded clones was higher among CD8+ T cells than among CD4+.

The method was immunoSEQ multiplex PCR; TCRdb's version includes in-frame clones alone and lacks a portion of them. The sample carries tens of thousands of clones, approximately 90% recorded once. Patients had blood sampled at baseline and again on cycle 4 day 1 and cycle 7 day 1. The CDR3 totals 13 residues. Trimming removed 4 bases from V and 6 bases from J, with 10 bases in between. CDR1 is MGHRA and CDR2 is YSYEKL in the germline V gene. On this clone: Its matching antigen is unknown.

The V and J genes are TRBV4-1 and TRBJ2-1; tentatively, D is TRBD1 (6 bases). This TCR was sampled from an adult with an advanced solid tumor such as melanoma, head and neck, liver or kidney cancer. The sample in question was CD4+ or CD8+ T cells sorted from blood, obtained in a trial of the OX40 agonist ivuxolimab. In nucleotides, the CDR3 is TGCGCCAGCAGCCCTAGACAGGTCAATGAGCAGTTCTTC. Translation: CASSPRQVNEQFF.